This T cell receptor beta chain was sequenced in a study of cytomegalovirus exposure and HLA in healthy donors (dated by TCRdb to 2016 to 2017). Context from the whole study: An earlier analysis of fewer than 750 of the donors reported around 280 Gb of sequence data and 117 million unique TCR beta sequences obtained from 180 million or so T cells. About 320 gigabases of sequencing data and approximately 85 million unique TCR sequences were included in an early release covering around 600 HLA-typed donors. Of the 350 to 450 genotyped donors, about 84% fell in the genetic ancestry cluster associated with self-reported Caucasian donors. The study aimed to test whether signatures of past pathogen exposure could be identified by cataloging public T cell receptors. The study profiled the T cell repertoires of more than 500 subjects by immunosequencing and related them to cytomegalovirus serostatus. Along with the approximately 700-subject first cohort, a separate validation cohort of around 120 different subjects was used. High-throughput TCR immunosequencing, statistical association of individual TCRs with disease status, and machine learning were combined to predict cytomegalovirus infection status. A later analysis re-analyzed previously published TCR beta repertoires from several hundred donors and added high-resolution HLA genotyping to study TCR occurrence patterns. Rather than drawing on any new phenotypic data, the later analysis identified candidate immune exposures from TCR beta sequences and the way those sequences occurred across donors. To decide whether each TCR beta V gene segment behaved as functional or pseudogenic, an earlier analysis of over 500 of the donors relied on high-throughput TCR beta sequencing. Donor age, sex, ethnicity and CMV serostatus were compiled together with the repertoire data. A later genetic analysis took genome-wide SNP genotypes for about 65% of the 666 donors and used that subset as a discovery cohort. Every repertoire in the discovery cohort had been generated on one and the same sequencing platform. Class I and class II HLA loci were covered by the typing at four-digit resolution. The number of typed donors differed by locus: about 629-640 for A, B, C, DRB1 and DQB1; about 520 for DQA1; roughly 600 for DPA1; and 400 to 480 for DPB1. A handful of DR-DQ haplotypes were handled as single units for association and clustering because linkage in the cohort was strong. Across about 380 genotyped donors of the cohort, an average of approximately 240,000 unique TCR beta nucleotide sequences per donor were sequenced, and around 19% of those sequences were non-productive. What the research found in general, with its limitations: A later analysis reported that several top co-occurrence clusters appeared linked to parvovirus B19, influenza, CMV and Epstein-Barr virus. Strong co-occurrence of HLA alleles, especially DR and DQ, made assigning TCR associations to individual alleles difficult. A total of 164 TCR beta chains were listed by the study as associated with cytomegalovirus. A few of the identified cytomegalovirus-associated TCR beta chains were confirmed in vitro to be specific for cytomegalovirus antigens. In an earlier analysis of several hundred of the donors, most TCR beta V segments were observed in productive rearrangements about 90% or about 30% of the time, broadly matching IMGT annotations. It was suggested by the authors that the approach could potentially be generalized to other disease states and immunological phenotypes. In a later analysis, TCR association rates were found to vary across HLA loci, with the most associated TCRs seen for DRB1 alleles and the fewest for HLA-C alleles. Immune exposure information for the cohort was limited to CMV serostatus. A cluster of highly shared sequence variants was judged likely to be a technical artifact of the sequencing pipeline. Compared with the 666-donor mean, donors in an Asian-associated ancestry cluster had fewer N-insertions in productive TCRs, according to a later genetic analysis. While some public TCRs were present in many individuals, most TCR sequences turned up only very rarely across donors. Because counts were too low, roughly 18 rarely observed V segments, including chromosome 9 orphons, were left out of the earlier analysis of approximately 500 of the donors. Correlated functional status among segregating V segments might reflect linkage disequilibrium, but an unknown experimental factor could not be ruled out. In this cohort, only TCR beta chains were sequenced, and detectable features were limited by the absence of alpha or paired-chain data. At a false discovery rate of 0.05, a later analysis linked approximately 18,000 TCR beta sequences to specific HLA alleles. A later genetic analysis associated a missense DCLRE1C variant with V-gene and J-gene trimming of TCR beta chains, and an independent cohort replicated the association. A further reported finding was that TCR beta sequences accurately predicted the HLA-A and HLA-B alleles for most subjects in the first cohort. Because HLA typing was missing for some donors at each locus, association tests included only the typed subset. In a later analysis, HLA-associated TCR beta chains showed more clonal expansion and lower generation probabilities than non-associated chains that were equally common. Roughly uniform sequencing depth across donors was assumed in presence/absence analyses, although this assumption may not hold. The 87-base-pair reads could not distinguish some IMGT-functional V segments, including TRBV6-2 and TRBV6-3, so those segments were excluded. In a later analysis, most CMV-associated TCR beta chains were found to appear HLA-restricted, with HLA associations seemingly driven largely by CMV exposure. The classifier was reported to diagnose cytomegalovirus status with high specificity and sensitivity in both the original and validation cohorts.

A single count supports this clone. The target of this receptor is not known. No much larger clonotype is one base removed from it; base qualities were not supplied. Libraries came from the immunoSEQ multiplex PCR assay. A mixture of 60 forward primers for TCR Vbeta segments and 13 reverse primers for TCR Jbeta segments was used in the multiplex PCR. The CDR3 region of rearranged TCR beta genes was amplified from genomic DNA by a multiplex PCR assay. Amplified TCR beta libraries were sequenced as 87-base-pair reads on the Illumina HiSeq System. The paper's processing steps were these. A later analysis counted 65 million to 90 million unique TCR beta chains across the 550 to 700 repertoires, and 10 million to 11 million of these chains were shared by at least two donors. A nearest-neighbor algorithm error-corrected the raw reads and collapsed the reads into unique sequences, merging closely related sequences to remove PCR and sequencing errors. V, D and J gene segments were assigned by aligning CDR3 sequences to IMGT reference sequences. For a sequence to be retained, a match of at least six nucleotides was required to both a V gene segment and a J gene segment. A rearrangement was called productive if the CDR3 had no stop codons and remained in frame with V and J, and every other rearrangement was called non-productive. CDR3 was defined by IMGT convention, running from the second conserved V-encoded cysteine to the conserved J-encoded phenylalanine. Sequences without an unambiguous match to a single V gene segment were excluded from the earlier analysis of 450 to 750 of the donors. In an earlier analysis of approximately 590 of the donors, a V segment was called functional when productive rearrangements were above 56.7%, and segregating when the standard deviation between donors exceeded 5%. A statistical classification framework was built for diagnosing cytomegalovirus status from the catalog of TCR beta chain sequences. V and J gene assignment, in a later analysis, came from comparing TCR nucleotide sequences with IMGT/GENE-DB human TR gene sequences. Using the TCRdist pipeline, a later analysis assigned CDR3 sequences along with most-parsimonious VDJ recombination scenarios. A later analysis defined each TCR beta chain by its CDR3 amino acid sequence plus V-gene family, and excluded reads lacking a unique V-gene family. In a later analysis, several hundred highly shared, low-generation-probability nucleotide sequences were removed to address suspected cross-contamination and a sequencing artifact. For each public chain, a later analysis derived a clonal expansion index from normalized ranks of inferred template counts within each repertoire. In a later analysis, generation probabilities were computed with a VDJ recombination model fitted to out-of-frame rearrangements, and the resulting probabilities were checked against IGoR. In a later analysis, TCR-TCR, TCR-HLA and TCR-CMV co-occurrence was scored with hypergeometric tests, and a repertoire-size bias correction was applied to TCR pairs. In a later analysis, false discovery rates were estimated by permuting HLA or CMV assignments 20 times. In a later analysis, co-occurring TCRs were grouped with DBSCAN, and TCRdist sequence similarity was added when clustering was performed within HLA-allele-positive subsets. Repertoires with fewer than 30,000 or more than 120,000 public chains were left out of co-occurrence clustering, as were a handful of repertoires with anomalous nucleotide sharing. TCRdb holds this immuneACCESS table with in-frame rearrangements only. Some clones are missing; in checked studies, unresolved V genes explain under half, and the rest has no known cause. The DNA was the basis for D and trimming; V, J and clone size are from that table. The sample has about 60,000 clones on record, about 82% of them singletons. Jointly, the top ten make up roughly 4% of the sample.

V and J are truncated by 2 bases and 3 bases respectively, leaving an intervening sequence of 7 bases. The CDR3 covers 13 residues, taking in both the cysteine and the phenylalanine. CDR3 DNA only is kept here, 39 bases in frame from base 1. The germline V gene encodes CDR1 MDHEN and CDR2 SYDVKM. The cohort was made up of several hundred healthy bone marrow donors. At the time of sampling, all cohort members were nominally healthy, though unrecorded immune exposures were likely present. The donor tested CMV seronegative, placing the donor among the 350 or so seronegative members of the cohort. A peripheral blood sample was collected from each donor, and TCR beta sequencing was performed on peripheral blood mononuclear cells. The Qiagen DNeasy Blood Extraction Kit was used to extract genomic DNA from the blood cell samples.

The clonotype originates from a woman younger than 45 in good health and CMV-seronegative. Sequenced sample: PBMCs. This chain is built from TRBV28 and TRBJ1-1, with no D gene named confidently. This receptor has the CDR3 CASSLPDYTEAFF. The nucleotide sequence reads as follows: TGTGCCAGCAGTTTACCAGATTACACTGAAGCTTTCTTT.